Presented here are 15 T cell receptor beta chains from one specimen sequenced in a study of T and B cells in COVID-19 patients. From blood, roughly 240-550 ng of genomic DNA served as TRB template. BIOMED2 TRB-A/B primer pools were used in multiplex TRB PCR. TCRdb redid the calling of the multiplex PCR reads with MiXCR, one entry per CDR3 protein. The sample gives around 8,000 distinct CDR3 sequences, approximately 24% of which show up once; 17% is in the top ten. What was sequenced was blood. All receptors come from a human donor with active COVID-19.

This clonotype occurred a few times. This chain uses TRBV7-6 with TRBJ2-7; TRBD1 matches 8 bases. CDR1 and CDR2 (germline): SGHVS, FNYEAQ. The length of the CDR3 is 12 residues. The J segment lost 5 bases and the V segment lost 4 bases, leaving 1 base of the junction unmatched. The CDR3 region has the DNA TGTGCCAGCAGCTCGACAGGGGACGAGCAGTACTTC. This sequence encodes CASSSTGDEQYF.

This clonotype is labeled as medium-sized. CDR3: CASSVTQGAGELFF. The CDR3 bases are TGTGCCAGCAGTGTGACCCAGGGGGCCGGGGAGCTGTTTTTT. V is TRBV27 and J is TRBJ2-2; 7 bases agree with TRBD1. CDR1 MNHEY and CDR2 SMNVEV come from the germline V gene (reference sequence). There are 14 residues in the CDR3. The V and J ends lost 5 bases and 6 bases, in that order; junction bases with no gene match: 6.

The gene calls are TRBV5-4 and TRBJ2-2; D gene ambiguous. Germline CDR1 is SGHNT and CDR2 is YYREEE (reference sequence). V dropped 3 bases and J dropped 0 bases, with 12 bases sitting between them. The CDR3 is 16 amino acids. The CDR3 nucleotides are TGTGCCAGCAGCTCGCCCCAGTCTACGAACACCGGGGAGCTGTTTTTT. Protein: CASSSPQSTNTGELFF.

V is TRBV27 and J is TRBJ2-7; 11 bases are a match to TRBD2. The germline gives CDR1 MNHEY, CDR2 SMNVEV (reference sequence). V was pared by 8 bases and J by 7 bases, with 10 bases of the junction left unmatched. CDR3 length: 14 residues. This CDR3 reads CASLAGGHPGEQYF. In DNA, the CDR3 is TGTGCCAGCCTAGCGGGAGGACACCCGGGGGAGCAGTACTTC.

The V call is TRBV6-2 or TRBV6-3, the J call TRBJ1-2; 7 bases fit TRBD1. V gave up 2 bases and J gave up 7 bases; unmatched junction bases: 10. The CDR3 sequence is 15 residues long. Germline V gene sequence: CDR1 MNHEY, CDR2 SVGEGT. This CDR3 reads CASSYGDSDLFGYTF. Here the CDR3 DNA reads TGTGCCAGCAGTTACGGGGACAGCGACCTTTTTGGCTACACCTTC.

This clonotype was seen ten or more times. The chain uses TRBV6-5 and TRBJ1-2, with D hard to call. The CDR3 covers 13 residues. Germline V lookup: CDR1 MNHEY, CDR2 SVGAGI. V was clipped by 0 bases and J by 4 bases, with 6 bases between them. Written as DNA, the CDR3 is TGTGCCAGCAGTTACTCGGCGGGCTATGGCTACACCTTC. Translation: CASSYSAGYGYTF.

By share, this clonotype counts as medium-sized. The V gene is TRBV19, the J gene TRBJ2-1; possibly TRBD1 for D (5 bases). The germline V gene has CDR1 LNHDA and CDR2 SQIVND (reference sequence). This CDR3 spans 17 amino acids. Trimming removed 7 bases from V and 0 bases from J, with 19 bases in between. CDR3: CASTPYVQGLSYNEQFF. The CDR3 DNA reads as TGTGCCAGTACCCCATACGTTCAGGGTCTCTCCTACAATGAGCAGTTCTTC. Drawing the rest from reference TRBV19 and TRBJ2-1, the complete variable domain is DGGITQSPKYLFRKEGQNVTLSCEQNLNHDAMYWYRQDPGQGLRLIYYSQIVNDFQKGDIAEGYSVSREKKESFPLTVTSAQKNPTAFYLCASTPYVQGLSYNEQFFGPGTRLTVL.

This clonotype was observed a single time. V usage is TRBV6-1 and J usage is TRBJ2-7; TRBD1 might be the D (6 bases). This CDR3 spans 13 amino acids. The V gene's germline CDR1 is MNHNS and CDR2 SASEGT. V gave up 10 bases and J gave up 3 bases, with 16 bases separating them. The CDR3 loop reads CAIRTVGYYEQYF. The CDR3 bases are TGTGCCATCCGGACAGTTGGATACTACGAGCAGTACTTC.

The chain recombines TRBV4-2 with TRBJ2-1; 8 bases are shared with TRBD1. V lost 6 bases to trimming and J lost 5 bases; unmatched junction nucleotides: 9. Germline V gene lookup returns CDR1 LGHNA and CDR2 YNFKEQ. This CDR3 has 15 residues. CDR3 nucleotides: TGTGCCAGCAGAGCAGGGGGCGCCTTCAACAATGAGCAGTTCTTC. Its protein is CASRAGGAFNNEQFF.

This clonotype has more than one count but fewer than ten. J is TRBJ1-1 and V is TRBV7-6, with D unresolved. The CDR3 runs 13 residues. The V and J ends lost 3 bases and 5 bases respectively, with 10 bases between them. CDR1 SGHVS and CDR2 FNYEAQ come from the germline V gene. The CDR3 coding sequence is TGTGCCAGCAGCTTTGGGCCTGAGACTGAAGCTTTCTTT. Its protein product is CASSFGPETEAFF.

This clonotype was picked up one time. The gene calls are TRBV20-1 and TRBJ1-3, with D unclear. Germline V lookup: CDR1 DFQATT, CDR2 SNEGSKA (reference sequence). V dropped 3 bases and J dropped 8 bases, with 17 bases sitting between them. CDR3 length equals 14 residues. The CDR3 DNA is TGCAGTGCTAGTCCCCCCCAATGGAGGGACACCATATATTTT. It translates to CSASPPQWRDTIYF.

The chain links TRBV24-1 to TRBJ2-5, with no clear D. In germline, CDR1 is KGHDR, CDR2 SFDVKD. CDR3 size: 14 residues. Trimming removed 2 bases from V and 2 bases from J, with 8 bases in between. The CDR3 sequence: CATSDSITQETQYF. CDR3 nucleotides: TGTGCCACCAGTGATTCCATCACTCAAGAGACCCAGTACTTC.

By sample fraction, this clonotype is medium-sized. The chain is built from TRBV30 and TRBJ2-3; 9 nucleotides match TRBD2. There are 13 residues in the CDR3. V was clipped by 4 bases and J by 3 bases; unmatched bases: 2. Looked up from germline, CDR1 is GTSNPN and CDR2 is SVGIG (reference sequence). CDR3 sequence reads: CAWTSGITDTQYF. CDR3 sequence (DNA): TGTGCCTGGACTAGCGGGATAACAGATACGCAGTATTTT.

This clonotype came up many times. The V gene is TRBV5-6, the J gene TRBJ2-2; TRBD1 agrees at 7 bases. CDR3 length: 15 amino acids. V gave up 0 bases and J gave up 5 bases; unmatched junction bases: 4. Per the germline V gene, CDR1 is SGHDT and CDR2 is YYEEEE. The CDR3 region has the DNA TGTGCCAGCAGCTTGGGCGACAGGGTAACCGGGGAGCTGTTTTTT. Translation: CASSLGDRVTGELFF.

This clonotype was picked up a small number of times. The rearrangement joins TRBV12-3 or TRBV12-4 to TRBJ1-1, with TRBD1 as a possible D gene (5 bases). This CDR3 spans 16 amino acids. The germline V and J ends were trimmed by 6 bases and 7 bases, with 24 bases remaining between them. CDR3 sequence reads: CASSLLVGTAKGEAFF. The CDR3 DNA reads TGTGCCAGCAGCCTACTGGTCGGGACTGCCAAGGGTGAAGCTTTCTTT.